This TCR beta chain is drawn from a study of PD-1 blockade in classical Hodgkin lymphoma. Brentuximab vedotin exposure varied, and every patient relapsed after autologous stem cell transplantation. The CDR3 length is 15 residues. V lost 0 bases and J lost 4, with 13 bases in between. CDR1 SGDLS and CDR2 YYNGEE come from the germline V gene. Profiling relied on immunoSEQ multiplex PCR, and the TCRdb table lists in-frame clones only, not all of them. The table lists roughly 38,000 clones, roughly 86% of them singletons. Details on this clone: Antigen: not known.

Overall study findings and caveats: Whoever responded completely had baseline diversity much like that seen in newly diagnosed patients. In CD4+ cells, TCR diversity went up significantly by C4D1, but in CD8+ cells it did not.

The rearrangement uses TRBV9 and TRBJ1-1; D unresolved. This receptor was obtained from a human donor with classical Hodgkin lymphoma. Sequencing used peripheral blood mononuclear cells (PBMCs), obtained before the second cycle of nivolumab. The CDR3 DNA reads as TGTGCCAGCAGCGTAGGGGGAGGGCTCCGCACTGAAGCTTTCTTT. Its translation: CASSVGGGLRTEAFF.